This TCR beta chain was documented in a study of control samples from healthy donors and cancer patients. Repertoires were generated with immunoSEQ multiplex PCR, while TCRdb's copy carries only in-frame clones and drops some. The sample lists about 140,000 clones, about 90% occurring once. Germline V gene data show CDR1 as MNHNS and CDR2 as SASEGT. This CDR3 has 16 amino acids. Trimming took off 2 bases at V and 0 bases at J, with 14 bases between the two ends. This TCR derives from a man aged 18 to 35 in good health. The sample taken for sequencing was blood. The chain recombines TRBV6-1 with TRBJ2-7, with D possibly TRBD1 on 6 matching bases. DNA for the CDR3: TGTGCCAGCAGTGAACCCTCTCAGGGGAGCTCCTACGAGCAGTACTTC. Protein sequence: CASSEPSQGSSYEQYF.